A selection of T cell receptor beta chains follows, all from one sample in a study of identical twins. TCRdb redid the calling of the 5' RACE reads with MiXCR, one entry per CDR3 protein. In the table there are 350,000 to 400,000 distinct CDR3 sequences, approximately 8.7% of which are singletons. The sequenced material came from naive T cells sorted from blood. The receptor set was obtained from a woman in her fifties or sixties in good health. Each CDR3 is given with its conserved first and last residue. Fields, in order: V gene, clone size, D gene, J gene, CDR3 length, CDR3 DNA, CDR3 protein. A D gene is named only where the DNA matches it firmly. Part of the rows lack a size; the others show once, few, many or a class for expanded clones.

TRBV6-5,few,.,TRBJ1-2,14,TGTGCCAGCAGTTACTTCGGGGGGTCCTATGGCTACACCTTC,CASSYFGGSYGYTF
TRBV5-5,.,.,TRBJ2-3,14,TGTGCCAGCAGCTCTGGGACCTACACAGATACGCAGTATTTT,CASSSGTYTDTQYF
TRBV3-1,many,.,TRBJ2-5,10,TGTGCCAGCGGACAAGAGACCCAGTACTTC,CASGQETQYF
TRBV20-1,.,.,TRBJ2-4,15,TGCAGTGCTAGAGAGTTGCTTTTTACCAAAAACATTCAGTACTTC,CSARELLFTKNIQYF
TRBV7-9,few,.,TRBJ2-1,16,TGTGCCAGCAGCTTAGCGGGTGCAAGCTCCTACAATGAGCAGTTCTTC,CASSLAGASSYNEQFF
TRBV6-5,few,.,TRBJ1-1,14,TGTGCCAGCAGTTACTCGTTTGCGAACACTGAAGCTTTCTTT,CASSYSFANTEAFF
TRBV5-1,.,TRBD1,TRBJ2-4,19,TGCGCCAGCAGCTTGGGAGTGACAGGGGAAACACTAGCCAAAAACATTCAGTACTTC,CASSLGVTGETLAKNIQYF
TRBV7-9,.,.,TRBJ2-7,14,TGTGCCAGCAGGTCGGGACACAGCTCCTACGAGCAGTACTTC,CASRSGHSSYEQYF
TRBV24-1,few,TRBD2,TRBJ2-1,14,TGTGCCACCAGTGATAGGGACTATAGAAATGAGCAGTTCTTC,CATSDRDYRNEQFF
TRBV7-2,few,.,TRBJ1-4,14,TGTGCCAGCAGCTCCGGCCCCTTAGGGGAAAAACTGTTTTTT,CASSSGPLGEKLFF
TRBV12-3/TRBV12-4,many,.,TRBJ2-1,13,TGTGCCAGCAGTTTGGGGGCCTACAATGAGCAGTTCTTC,CASSLGAYNEQFF
TRBV6-5,.,.,TRBJ2-3,14,TGTGCCAGCAGTACTCCCGTTGGCGGCCGCGCGCAGTATTTT,CASSTPVGGRAQYF
TRBV5-1,few,TRBD1,TRBJ2-5,16,TGCGCCAGCAGCTCCTATAAGGGACAGAACCAAGAGACCCAGTACTTC,CASSSYKGQNQETQYF
TRBV4-1,many,.,TRBJ2-3,18,TGCGCCAGCAGCCAAGATAATCACGGCGCAGCGAGCACAGATACGCAGTATTTT,CASSQDNHGAASTDTQYF
TRBV6-2/TRBV6-3,many,TRBD2,TRBJ2-1,13,TGTGCCAGCAGGGCTAGCGGGTCAGATGAGCAGTTCTTC,CASRASGSDEQFF
TRBV3-1,few,.,TRBJ2-3,14,TGTGCCAGCAGCCAACGGCCTAACACAGATACGCAGTATTTT,CASSQRPNTDTQYF
TRBV10-3,many,TRBD1,TRBJ1-1,14,TGTGCCATCAGTCCGACAGGGGCGAACACTGAAGCTTTCTTT,CAISPTGANTEAFF
TRBV6-1,few,.,TRBJ2-2,17,TGTGCCAGCAGTGAACGGGGGCCCCCTTACAACACCGGGGAGCTGTTTTTT,CASSERGPPYNTGELFF
TRBV14,many,.,TRBJ2-2,14,TGTGCCAGCAGCCAACTTCTAGCAGGCGGGGAGCTGTTTTTT,CASSQLLAGGELFF
TRBV11-3,.,TRBD2,TRBJ2-1,18,TGTGCCAGCAGCCCCGCGGATCATCTAGCGGAAAAATACAATGAGCAGTTCTTC,CASSPADHLAEKYNEQFF
TRBV6-2/TRBV6-3,.,.,TRBJ1-1,12,TGTGCCAGCAGACCCGGGACGCTTGAAGCTTTCTTT,CASRPGTLEAFF
TRBV20-1,.,.,TRBJ1-5,16,TGCAGTGCTAGAGATCGACAGGCCAATATCTATCAGCCCCAGCATTTT,CSARDRQANIYQPQHF
TRBV12-3/TRBV12-4,few,TRBD2,TRBJ2-5,18,TGTGCCAGCAGTCTAAGGACTAGCGGGGACGGGGGAAGGGAGACCCAGTACTTC,CASSLRTSGDGGRETQYF
TRBV6-5,.,.,TRBJ1-3,16,TGTGCCAGCAGTTATTCTCCCCCTGACAGTGGAAACACCATATATTTT,CASSYSPPDSGNTIYF
TRBV24-1,.,.,TRBJ2-2,15,TGTGCCACCAGTGATTTCAAATTTGGCACCGGGGAGCTGTTTTTT,CATSDFKFGTGELFF
TRBV6-5,many,TRBD1,TRBJ2-7,15,TGTGCCAGCAGTTACTTAGGGACAGGGGCCGGCGAGCAGTACTTC,CASSYLGTGAGEQYF
TRBV5-5,many,TRBD2,TRBJ2-5,18,TGTGCCAGCAGCTTCCCTTGGACTAGCGGGACGTCAGCAGAGACCCAGTACTTC,CASSFPWTSGTSAETQYF
TRBV6-6,.,.,TRBJ2-3,13,TGTGCCAGCAGTTATTATTCCACAGATACGCAGTATTTT,CASSYYSTDTQYF
TRBV4-1,many,.,TRBJ2-3,15,TGCGCCAGCAGTCAAGATACAGACGGCACAGATACGCAGTATTTT,CASSQDTDGTDTQYF
TRBV12-3/TRBV12-4,.,TRBD2,TRBJ2-1,15,TGTGCCAGTAATAGCGGGAGGAGCTCCTACAATGAGCAGTTCTTC,CASNSGRSSYNEQFF